The sequence of this T cell receptor beta chain was determined in a study of cytomegalovirus exposure and HLA in healthy donors. Amplification used 60 Vbeta primers and 13 Jbeta primers. Assay: immunoSEQ multiplex PCR; the TCRdb copy retains only in-frame clones and omits some. The sample includes 170,000 or so clones, 75% of them seen just once. This CDR3 contains 13 residues. Germline V gives CDR1 SGHRS, CDR2 YFSETQ. With 2 bases removed from V and 10 bases from J, the gap between germline ends came to 13 bases. The chain recombines TRBV5-1 with TRBJ2-1, with D possibly being TRBD2 (6 bases). Sequences were obtained from PBMCs. This clonotype was sampled from a male donor in good health and CMV-seronegative. CDR3: CASSFPAGSEQFF. The CDR3 bases are TGCGCCAGCAGCTTCCCAGCGGGTTCCGAGCAGTTCTTC.